A selection of T cell receptor beta chains follows, all from one sample in a study of cytomegalovirus exposure and HLA in healthy donors. Method: immunoSEQ multiplex PCR; TCRdb's copy keeps in-frame clones and lacks some. Of roughly 120,000 clones in the sample, about 80% are singletons; the top ten hold 3%. The material sequenced was PBMCs. These receptors were taken from a woman between 18 and 30 years old in good health and CMV-seropositive. Both conserved end residues are part of each CDR3. The D gene is left open where the match is weak. Size is stated for part of the rows, as once, few or many counts, or as a class when the clone is expanded.

d_call: -; clone_size: -; v_call: TRBV4-1; j_call: TRBJ2-3; cdr3_aa: CASSQVFRRAYSTDTQYF; cdr3_nt: TGCGCCAGCAGCCAAGTCTTCCGGCGGGCCTATAGCACAGATACGCAGTATTTT
d_call: -; clone_size: -; v_call: TRBV9; j_call: TRBJ2-3; cdr3_aa: CASSVVSLTDTQYF; cdr3_nt: TGTGCCAGCAGCGTAGTTTCACTCACAGATACGCAGTATTTT
d_call: -; clone_size: -; v_call: TRBV5-1; j_call: TRBJ1-3; cdr3_aa: CASKDSLSSGNTIYF; cdr3_nt: TGCGCCAGTAAAGACAGCCTAAGCTCTGGAAACACCATATATTTT
d_call: -; clone_size: -; v_call: TRBV11-2; j_call: TRBJ2-7; cdr3_aa: CASSFSRDEQYF; cdr3_nt: TGTGCCAGCAGCTTTAGTAGAGACGAGCAGTACTTC
d_call: -; clone_size: -; v_call: TRBV7-9; j_call: TRBJ2-2; cdr3_aa: CSSSLVVGYTGELFF; cdr3_nt: TGTTCCAGCAGCTTAGTTGTTGGCTACACCGGGGAGCTGTTTTTT
d_call: -; clone_size: once; v_call: TRBV5-1; j_call: TRBJ1-1; cdr3_aa: CASSPSGAVNTEAFF; cdr3_nt: TGCGCCAGCAGCCCATCAGGGGCGGTGAACACTGAAGCTTTCTTT
d_call: TRBD2; clone_size: few; v_call: TRBV7-2; j_call: TRBJ2-7; cdr3_aa: CASSFRVAGGGEQYF; cdr3_nt: TGTGCCAGCAGCTTTAGGGTAGCGGGAGGAGGTGAGCAGTACTTC
d_call: TRBD1; clone_size: -; v_call: TRBV7-2; j_call: TRBJ1-5; cdr3_aa: CASSFSPPGGPQHF; cdr3_nt: TGTGCCAGCAGCTTTAGCCCCCCAGGGGGGCCCCAGCATTTT
d_call: -; clone_size: -; v_call: TRBV6-1; j_call: TRBJ2-1; cdr3_aa: CASSEAVLASRGNEQFF; cdr3_nt: TGTGCCAGCAGTGAAGCGGTACTAGCTTCTAGGGGCAATGAGCAGTTCTTC
d_call: TRBD1; clone_size: -; v_call: TRBV19; j_call: TRBJ2-7; cdr3_aa: CASSIPTGGQGVYEQYF; cdr3_nt: TGTGCCAGTAGTATACCAACGGGGGGACAGGGGGTCTACGAGCAGTACTTC
d_call: -; clone_size: -; v_call: TRBV10-3; j_call: TRBJ2-7; cdr3_aa: CAISESPTYEQYF; cdr3_nt: TGTGCCATCAGTGAGTCACCTACCTACGAGCAGTACTTC
d_call: -; clone_size: -; v_call: TRBV19; j_call: TRBJ1-1; cdr3_aa: CASTNGGGSGYEAFF; cdr3_nt: TGTGCCAGTACCAACGGTGGGGGCAGCGGATATGAAGCTTTCTTT
d_call: -; clone_size: few; v_call: TRBV6-1; j_call: TRBJ1-2; cdr3_aa: CASSVSGPGEGEGYTF; cdr3_nt: TGTGCCAGCAGTGTTTCCGGACCAGGGGAGGGTGAGGGCTACACCTTC
d_call: TRBD2; clone_size: -; v_call: TRBV11-2; j_call: TRBJ2-1; cdr3_aa: CASSLSGGPREQFF; cdr3_nt: TGTGCCAGCAGCTTATCGGGAGGGCCTCGTGAGCAGTTCTTC
d_call: -; clone_size: -; v_call: TRBV5-1; j_call: TRBJ2-3; cdr3_aa: CASTPGTSTDTQYF; cdr3_nt: TGCGCCAGCACCCCCGGTACTAGCACAGATACGCAGTATTTT
d_call: TRBD1; clone_size: -; v_call: TRBV11-3; j_call: TRBJ1-2; cdr3_aa: CASSKGQQGYTF; cdr3_nt: TGTGCCAGCAGCAAGGGACAGCAGGGCTACACCTTC
d_call: TRBD1; clone_size: -; v_call: TRBV18; j_call: TRBJ1-1; cdr3_aa: CASSPSTGGKTEAFF; cdr3_nt: TGTGCCAGCTCACCCTCGACAGGGGGAAAGACTGAAGCTTTCTTT
d_call: TRBD2; clone_size: -; v_call: TRBV7-9; j_call: TRBJ2-7; cdr3_aa: CASSLSEGRAEQYF; cdr3_nt: TGTGCCAGCAGCTTAAGCGAGGGGAGGGCCGAGCAGTACTTC
d_call: -; clone_size: -; v_call: TRBV29-1; j_call: TRBJ2-2; cdr3_aa: CSVGNTGELFF; cdr3_nt: TGCAGCGTCGGTAACACCGGGGAGCTGTTTTTT
d_call: -; clone_size: -; v_call: TRBV6-5; j_call: TRBJ1-3; cdr3_aa: CASSQTAGNTIYF; cdr3_nt: TGTGCCAGCAGTCAGACTGCCGGAAACACCATATATTTT
d_call: -; clone_size: -; v_call: TRBV5-1; j_call: TRBJ1-5; cdr3_aa: CASSLQYVGRQTWQPQHF; cdr3_nt: TGCGCCAGCAGCCTCCAGTATGTCGGCAGACAAACGTGGCAGCCCCAGCATTTT
d_call: -; clone_size: few; v_call: TRBV27; j_call: TRBJ2-7; cdr3_aa: CASSLSSVRAYEQYF; cdr3_nt: TGTGCCAGCAGTTTATCAAGTGTCAGGGCTTACGAGCAGTACTTC
d_call: -; clone_size: -; v_call: TRBV10-3; j_call: TRBJ2-7; cdr3_aa: CAIGGTYEQYF; cdr3_nt: TGTGCCATCGGGGGCACCTACGAGCAGTACTTC
d_call: -; clone_size: -; v_call: TRBV30; j_call: TRBJ1-4; cdr3_aa: CASRAPPEGKLFF; cdr3_nt: TGTGCCTCACGGGCCCCCCCGGAGGGAAAACTGTTTTTT
d_call: -; clone_size: -; v_call: TRBV7-7; j_call: TRBJ2-7; cdr3_aa: CASSFPAGEQYF; cdr3_nt: TGTGCTAGCAGCTTTCCCGCGGGAGAGCAGTACTTC
d_call: TRBD2; clone_size: -; v_call: TRBV7-9; j_call: TRBJ2-1; cdr3_aa: CASSLARLARNEQFF; cdr3_nt: TGTGCCAGCAGCTTAGCCAGACTAGCCCGGAATGAGCAGTTCTTC